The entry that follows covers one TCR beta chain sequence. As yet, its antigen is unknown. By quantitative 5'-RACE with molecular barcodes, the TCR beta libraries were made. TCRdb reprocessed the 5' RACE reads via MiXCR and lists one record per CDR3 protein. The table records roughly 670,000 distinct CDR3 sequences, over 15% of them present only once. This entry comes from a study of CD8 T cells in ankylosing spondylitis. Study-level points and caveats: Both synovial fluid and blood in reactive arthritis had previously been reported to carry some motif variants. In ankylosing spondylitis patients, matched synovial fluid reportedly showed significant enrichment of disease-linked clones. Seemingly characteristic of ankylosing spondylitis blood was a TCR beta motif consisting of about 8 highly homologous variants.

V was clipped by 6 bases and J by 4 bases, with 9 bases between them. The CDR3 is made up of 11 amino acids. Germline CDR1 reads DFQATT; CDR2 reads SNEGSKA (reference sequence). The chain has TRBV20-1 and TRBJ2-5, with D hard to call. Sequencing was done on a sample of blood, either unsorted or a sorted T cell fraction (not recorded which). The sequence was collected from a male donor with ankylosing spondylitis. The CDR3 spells CSAESGETQYF. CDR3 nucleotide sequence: TGCAGTGCAGAGTCAGGAGAGACCCAGTACTTC.